The subject of this entry is one T cell receptor (beta chain). Antigen: not known. The entry originates in a study of graft-versus-host responses after intestinal transplantation. Overall study context: The transplants performed in recipients were multivisceral, liver-intestinal, or isolated intestinal.

Assay used: immunoSEQ multiplex PCR; TCRdb lists only in-frame clones, some missing. The sample has some 140,000 clones, about nine tenths seen once; the top ten hold around 0.19%. Regarding the study as a whole: Peak levels of circulating GvH clones tracked with early post-transplant HvG declines.

This receptor was taken from a human donor who received an intestinal transplant. The input for sequencing was unstimulated CD4+ T cells sorted from spleen or lymph node cells, taken before intestinal transplant.

CDR3 amino acids: CASSLGQAGETQYF. CDR3 nucleotide sequence: TGTGCCAGCAGCTTGGGTCAGGCCGGAGAGACCCAGTACTTC. The rearrangement links TRBV7-9 to TRBJ2-5; D ambiguous. The CDR3 is made up of 14 amino acids. Germline V CDR1 and CDR2: SEHNR, FQNEAQ (reference sequence). V shed 3 bases and J shed 4 bases, with 12 bases lying between them.